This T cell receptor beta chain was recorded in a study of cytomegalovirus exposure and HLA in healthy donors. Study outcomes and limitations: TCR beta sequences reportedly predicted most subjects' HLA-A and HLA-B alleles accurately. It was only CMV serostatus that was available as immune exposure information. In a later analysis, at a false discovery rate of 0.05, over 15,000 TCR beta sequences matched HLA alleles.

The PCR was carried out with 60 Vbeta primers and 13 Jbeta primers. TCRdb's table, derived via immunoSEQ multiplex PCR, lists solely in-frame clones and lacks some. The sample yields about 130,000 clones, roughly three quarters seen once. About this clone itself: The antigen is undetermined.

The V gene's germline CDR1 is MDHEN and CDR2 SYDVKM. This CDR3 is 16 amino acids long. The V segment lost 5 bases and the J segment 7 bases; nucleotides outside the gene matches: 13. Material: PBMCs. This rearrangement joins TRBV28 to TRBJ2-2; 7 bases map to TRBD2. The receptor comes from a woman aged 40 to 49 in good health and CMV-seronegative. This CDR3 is CASSQAGIGQGGELFF. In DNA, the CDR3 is TGTGCCAGCAGTCAAGCGGGAATAGGGCAGGGCGGGGAGCTGTTTTTT.